Listed below are T cell receptor beta chains from one sample, sequenced in a study of patients and donors after allogeneic stem cell transplantation. TCRdb reanalysed the RT-PCR reads using MiXCR and keeps one entry per CDR3 protein. The sample holds about a million distinct CDR3 sequences, approximately 19% seen once. Input material: blood, either unsorted or a sorted T cell fraction (not recorded which). The source is a human donor who was either an allogeneic HSCT recipient or a stem cell or donor lymphocyte infusion donor (not recorded which). It is not recorded whose cells these are; they may come from a transplant donor. The CDR3 runs from the conserved cysteine through the conserved F or W. A D gene is named only where the DNA matches it firmly. Clone sizes are given selectively: once, few, many, or a class where the clone is expanded.

.,TRBD1,TRBJ1-1,16,TRBV12-3/TRBV12-4,TGTGCCAGCAGTTCGGGACAGGGGGGACTGAACACTGAAGCTTTCTTT,CASSSGQGGLNTEAFF
.,.,TRBJ1-1,9,TRBV6-9,TGTGCCAGACCTAGGGAAGCTTTCTTT,CARPREAFF
few,.,TRBJ2-7,15,TRBV7-9,TGTGCCAGCAGCCACTCAGGCTCAGGAAACTACGAGCAGTACTTC,CASSHSGSGNYEQYF
.,TRBD2,TRBJ2-3,15,TRBV7-9,TGTGCCAGCAGCTTAAATCTAGCGGGCACAGATACGCAGTATTTT,CASSLNLAGTDTQYF
few,.,TRBJ1-1,17,TRBV7-9,TGTGCCAGCAGCTTAGTTGGTAGGGGGAGTAGCGGCGCTGAAGCTTTCTTT,CASSLVGRGSSGAEAFF
few,.,TRBJ2-5,12,TRBV14,TGTGCCAGCAGCCAAGTGGTTTCGGCCCAGTACTTC,CASSQVVSAQYF
.,.,TRBJ2-5,14,TRBV12-3/TRBV12-4,TGTGCCAGCAGTTGGTGGGAGTTCCAAGAGACCCAGTACTTC,CASSWWEFQETQYF
few,.,TRBJ2-2,15,TRBV20-1,TGCAGTGCTAGAAAGGGGAACTTGAACACCGGGGAGCTGTTTTTT,CSARKGNLNTGELFF
.,.,TRBJ1-6,18,TRBV6-5,TGTGCCAGCAGTTACTCGAGGTCCGGGACTTCAGTTCTATCACCCCTCCACTTT,CASSYSRSGTSVLSPLHF
.,.,TRBJ1-2,16,TRBV5-1,TGCGCCAGCAGCTTAATGCAGGATCCCATCAACTATGGCTACACCTTC,CASSLMQDPINYGYTF
.,TRBD1,TRBJ2-3,13,TRBV11-3,TGTGCCAGCAGCTTAGGGATGGGACAGACGCAGTATTTT,CASSLGMGQTQYF
.,TRBD1,TRBJ2-1,12,TRBV29-1,TGCAGCGTTGAACGACAGGGCAATGAGCAGTTCTTC,CSVERQGNEQFF
.,.,TRBJ1-2,15,TRBV12-3/TRBV12-4,TGTGCCAGCAGTGCCTCGGGACCGACGGGCTATGGCTACACCTTC,CASSASGPTGYGYTF
few,TRBD1,TRBJ1-2,16,TRBV20-1,TGCAGTGCTAGAGACCTATGGACAGGGGGGGACTATGGCTACACCTTC,CSARDLWTGGDYGYTF
many,TRBD1,TRBJ2-7,16,TRBV12-3/TRBV12-4,TGTGCCAGCAGTTTAGAGTTAGGACAGGGCACCTACGAGCAGTACTTC,CASSLELGQGTYEQYF
many,.,TRBJ1-2,13,TRBV12-3/TRBV12-4,TGTGCCAGCAGCCTTCTTAACGACTATGGCTACACCTTC,CASSLLNDYGYTF
few,.,TRBJ2-7,14,TRBV3-1,TGTGCCAGCACCCCGAGCCAGGGGACCTACGAGCAGTACTTC,CASTPSQGTYEQYF
.,.,TRBJ2-2,16,TRBV5-5,TGTGCCAGCAGCTTGTGGGGGGTTGACGACACCGGGGAGCTGTTTTTT,CASSLWGVDDTGELFF
few,.,TRBJ2-5,12,TRBV5-1,TGCGCCAGCAGCTTTCACCAAGAGACCCAGTACTTC,CASSFHQETQYF
.,.,TRBJ1-1,13,TRBV5-1,TGCGCCAGCAGCTCTGTTGGGACGGTTGAAGCTTTCTTT,CASSSVGTVEAFF
.,.,TRBJ2-2,15,TRBV12-3/TRBV12-4,TGTGCCAGCAGTTTGGGACTTCGGGGCACCGGGGAGCTGTTTTTT,CASSLGLRGTGELFF
.,.,TRBJ2-1,16,TRBV20-1,TGCAGTGCTAGAGATCCAGGCGGAGGAAGCTACAATGAGCAGTTCTTC,CSARDPGGGSYNEQFF
.,TRBD1,TRBJ2-7,16,TRBV6-5,TGTGCCAGCAGTTACCCGGACAGGGAGAGGGCCTACGAGCAGTACTTC,CASSYPDRERAYEQYF
.,TRBD2,TRBJ2-3,15,TRBV4-1,TGCGCCAGCAGCCAAGTGGGGACTAGCGACAATACGCAGTATTTT,CASSQVGTSDNTQYF
.,TRBD1,TRBJ1-2,15,TRBV2,TGTGCCAGCAGAACAAACAGGGGACAGAACTATGGCTACACCTTC,CASRTNRGQNYGYTF
.,.,TRBJ2-1,14,TRBV2,TGTGCCAGCAGGGACTCACACATCTTCAATGAGCAGTTCTTC,CASRDSHIFNEQFF
.,TRBD1,TRBJ1-1,16,TRBV6-1,TGTGCCAGCAGTCGCGGACAGGGGGTTGCGAACACTGAAGCTTTCTTT,CASSRGQGVANTEAFF
.,.,TRBJ1-1,15,TRBV10-3,TGTGCCATCAGTGAGTCGACGGTCATGAACACTGAAGCTTTCTTT,CAISESTVMNTEAFF
.,TRBD2,TRBJ2-1,15,TRBV7-2,TGTGCCAACGCTGGCGGGAGGGGAAATTACAATGAGCAGTTCTTC,CANAGGRGNYNEQFF
.,TRBD1,TRBJ2-5,14,TRBV7-2,TGTGCCAGCAGCTTTAACAGGGGGCGGGAGACCCAGTACTTC,CASSFNRGRETQYF
few,TRBD2,TRBJ2-2,15,TRBV4-2,TGTGCCAGCAACGACGCGGGGGATTGGACCGGGGAGCTGTTTTTT,CASNDAGDWTGELFF
many,.,TRBJ2-5,17,TRBV11-1,TGTGCCAGCAGCCAGGACTCTTGGAGGGACAGCAAAGAGACCCAGTACTTC,CASSQDSWRDSKETQYF
few,TRBD1,TRBJ1-4,14,TRBV12-3/TRBV12-4,TGTGCCAGCAGTTTGAACAGGGGAGGTGAAAAACTGTTTTTT,CASSLNRGGEKLFF
few,TRBD1,TRBJ2-4,17,TRBV5-1,TGCGCCAGCCGGAGACTTTGGGACAGTTTAGCCAAAAACATTCAGTACTTC,CASRRLWDSLAKNIQYF
.,.,TRBJ1-2,15,TRBV14,TGTGCCAGCAGCCAAGAAGATAGGGGGATTAGTGGCTACACCTTC,CASSQEDRGISGYTF
.,.,TRBJ1-2,17,TRBV11-2,TGTGCCAGCACCATGGGGCCAGGGACTACTTCTAACTATGGCTACACCTTC,CASTMGPGTTSNYGYTF
few,.,TRBJ2-3,14,TRBV20-1,TGCAGTGCTAGACACACCCCCTTCCTAGATACGCAGTATTTT,CSARHTPFLDTQYF
few,.,TRBJ1-4,13,TRBV25-1,TGTGCCAGCAGTGAATATTTGGGGGAAAAACTGTTTTTT,CASSEYLGEKLFF
.,.,TRBJ2-1,11,TRBV24-1,TGTGCCACCAGTGTCGCCAATGAGCAGTTCTTC,CATSVANEQFF
few,.,TRBJ1-1,17,TRBV27,TGTGCCAGCAGTTTAGGGTCGGACCGGACTATGAACACTGAAGCTTTCTTT,CASSLGSDRTMNTEAFF
.,.,TRBJ2-5,12,TRBV24-1,TGTGCCACCAGTCCAGGGAGGGAGACCCAGTACTTC,CATSPGRETQYF
.,TRBD1,TRBJ1-4,15,TRBV10-3,TGTGCCATCAGTGCTGGGGACAGGGATAATGAAAAACTGTTTTTT,CAISAGDRDNEKLFF
.,TRBD1,TRBJ2-6,16,TRBV29-1,TGCAGCGTTGAAGAGAAGACAGGGACTGGGGCCAACGTCCTGACTTTC,CSVEEKTGTGANVLTF